The clone carrying this TCR beta chain has only one observation. The antigen is unknown. These data belong to a study of shared clonotypes between healthy human individuals. For the study at large: Per-donor plates numbered three CD4 naive, three CD4 memory, two CD8 naive and one CD8 memory. Points from the study as a whole: About 5% of naive CD4 clonotypes were shared across a few donors.

Genomic DNA of every subset was divided equally among multiple immunoSEQ plates. The authors loaded roughly 200 ng DNA, approximately 30,000 T cell genomes, into sorted-subset replicate PCRs. Here immunoSEQ multiplex PCR was the method, and the copy in TCRdb shows in-frame clones only, minus some. The table records about 1 million clones, approximately 76% of them present only once. Deletions cut 6 bases from V and 7 bases from J, with 23 bases between. This CDR3 has 16 residues. Germline CDR1 reads SGHRS; CDR2 reads YFSETQ. The chain uses TRBV5-1 and TRBJ2-1; D possibly matches TRBD1 or TRBD2 (6 bases each). The sequence was obtained from a man aged 18 to 30 in good health. The sequencing sample was made of memory CD4+ T cells sorted from blood. Indicated subset: CD45RA-negative fraction. Here the CDR3 DNA reads TGCGCCAGCACCCCTGGAGGGGGTAAGGGGTCGAATGAGCAGTTCTTC. Translation gives CASTPGGGKGSNEQFF. Combining the CDR3 with reference TRBV5-1 and TRBJ2-1 gives the whole variable domain KAGVTQTPRYLIKTRGQQVTLSCSPISGHRSVSWYQQTPGQGLQFLFEYFSETQRNKGNFPGRFSGRQFSNSRSEMNVSTLELGDSALYLCASTPGGGKGSNEQFFGPGTRLTVL.